This T cell receptor beta chain was obtained from a study of identifying expanded T cells in peripheral blood. Sequenced by immunoSEQ multiplex PCR; TCRdb stores in-frame clones only, minus some. The sample consists of 100,000 to 150,000 clones, about 86% of them appearing once. Germline assignment: CDR1 SNHLY and CDR2 FYNNEI. CDR3 length equals 13 residues. Trimming left V 7 bases short and J 8 bases short, with 14 bases between. This receptor was identified in a person aged 18-70 years in good health. Sequencing was performed on blood. This chain connects TRBV2 to TRBJ1-4; tentative D call: TRBD1 (6 bases). This CDR3 reads CASNREMGEKLFF. For the CDR3, the DNA is TGTGCCAGCAACAGGGAAATGGGAGAAAAACTGTTTTTT.